This paragraph covers one TCR beta chain sequence. Its antigen remains unidentified. Assay: immunoSEQ multiplex PCR; the TCRdb copy retains only in-frame clones and omits some. Among roughly 100,000 clones listed, approximately 84% were seen once. This sample is drawn from a study of T cell responses to AZD1222 COVID-19 vaccine. Findings and caveats of the study: Spike was spanned by vaccine-associated CD4 TCRs, with dominance at 160-218 and 743-854. Clonal diversity was possibly underestimated, and the donors were mostly white British, with more females. All repertoire sampling was performed exclusively after the peak T cell response. Breadth and depth of Spike-specific TCRs rose after two AZD1222 doses.

Germline V lookup: CDR1 GTSNPN, CDR2 SVGIG (reference sequence). The CDR3 has 13 amino acids. V dropped 2 bases and J dropped 0 bases, with 5 bases sitting between them. The genes are TRBV30 and TRBJ1-5; no clear D. Here the sequenced sample was peripheral blood, taken on day 0 of AZD1222 vaccination. The receptor comes from an adult in good health. The CDR3 DNA reads as TGTGCCTGGAGTAAGAATAGCAATCAGCCCCAGCATTTT. It encodes CAWSKNSNQPQHF.